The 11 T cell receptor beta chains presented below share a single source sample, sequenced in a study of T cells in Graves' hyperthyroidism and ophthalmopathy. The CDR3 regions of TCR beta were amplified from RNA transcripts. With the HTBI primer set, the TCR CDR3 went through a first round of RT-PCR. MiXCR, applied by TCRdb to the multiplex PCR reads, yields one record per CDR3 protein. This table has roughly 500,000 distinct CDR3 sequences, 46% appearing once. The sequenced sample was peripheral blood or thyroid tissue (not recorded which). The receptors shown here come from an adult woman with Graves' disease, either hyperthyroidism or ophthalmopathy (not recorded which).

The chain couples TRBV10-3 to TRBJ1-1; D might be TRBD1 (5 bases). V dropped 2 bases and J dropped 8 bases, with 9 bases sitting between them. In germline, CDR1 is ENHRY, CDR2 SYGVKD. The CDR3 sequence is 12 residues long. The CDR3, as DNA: TGTGCCATCAGTGAGGGGGCGGAGGAAGCTTTCTTT. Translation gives CAISEGAEEAFF.

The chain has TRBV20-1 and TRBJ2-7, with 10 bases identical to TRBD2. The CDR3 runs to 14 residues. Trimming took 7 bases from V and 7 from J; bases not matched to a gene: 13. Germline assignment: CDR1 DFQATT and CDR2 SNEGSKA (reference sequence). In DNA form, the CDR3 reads TGCAGTGTTCGTGGGCTAGCGGGAGCGAGGGAGCAGTACTTC. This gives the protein CSVRGLAGAREQYF.

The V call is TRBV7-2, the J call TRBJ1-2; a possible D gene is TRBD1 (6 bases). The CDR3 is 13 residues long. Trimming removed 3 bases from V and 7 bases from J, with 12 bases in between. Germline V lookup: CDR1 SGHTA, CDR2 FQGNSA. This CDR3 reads CASSLSLGAGYTF. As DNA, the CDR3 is TGTGCCAGCAGCTTGTCCCTGGGGGCTGGCTACACCTTC.

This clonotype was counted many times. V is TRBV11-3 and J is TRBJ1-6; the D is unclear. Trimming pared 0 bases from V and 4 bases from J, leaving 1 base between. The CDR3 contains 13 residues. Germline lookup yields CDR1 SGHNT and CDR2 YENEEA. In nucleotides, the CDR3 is TGTGCCAGCAGCTTAGAATATAATTCACCCCTCCACTTT. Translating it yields CASSLEYNSPLHF.

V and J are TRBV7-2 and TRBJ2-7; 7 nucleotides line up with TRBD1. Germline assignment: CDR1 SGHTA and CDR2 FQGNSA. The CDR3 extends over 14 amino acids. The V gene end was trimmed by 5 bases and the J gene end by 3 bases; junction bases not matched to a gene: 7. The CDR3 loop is CASSGGQRVYEQYF. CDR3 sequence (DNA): TGTGCCAGCAGCGGGGGACAGAGAGTCTACGAGCAGTACTTC.

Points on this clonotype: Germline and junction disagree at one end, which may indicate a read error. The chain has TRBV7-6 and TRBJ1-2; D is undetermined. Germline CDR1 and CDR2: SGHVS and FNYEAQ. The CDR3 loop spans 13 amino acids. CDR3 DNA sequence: TGTGCCAGCAGCTTAGAATCCTATTATGGACTTCACTTC. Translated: CASSLESYYGLHF.

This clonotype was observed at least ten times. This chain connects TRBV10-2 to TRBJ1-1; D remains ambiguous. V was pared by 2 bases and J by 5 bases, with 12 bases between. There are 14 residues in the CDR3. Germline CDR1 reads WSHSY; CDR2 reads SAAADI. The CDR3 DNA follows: TGCGCCAGCAGTGAGAGGTACCCCGGTACTGAAGCTTTCTTT. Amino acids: CASSERYPGTEAFF.

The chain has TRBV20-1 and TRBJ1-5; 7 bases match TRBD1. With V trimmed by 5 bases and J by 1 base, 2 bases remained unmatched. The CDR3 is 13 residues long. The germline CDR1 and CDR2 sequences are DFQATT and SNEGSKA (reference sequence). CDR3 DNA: TGCAGTGCTTCGGACAGGAGCAATCAGCCCCAGCATTTT. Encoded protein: CSASDRSNQPQHF.

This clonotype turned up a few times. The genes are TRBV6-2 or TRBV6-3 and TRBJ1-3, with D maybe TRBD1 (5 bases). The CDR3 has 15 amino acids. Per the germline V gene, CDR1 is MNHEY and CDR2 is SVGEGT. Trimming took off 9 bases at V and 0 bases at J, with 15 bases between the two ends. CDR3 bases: TGTGCCAGTCGCCGGGACGGGGCCTCTGGAAACACCATATATTTT. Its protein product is CASRRDGASGNTIYF.

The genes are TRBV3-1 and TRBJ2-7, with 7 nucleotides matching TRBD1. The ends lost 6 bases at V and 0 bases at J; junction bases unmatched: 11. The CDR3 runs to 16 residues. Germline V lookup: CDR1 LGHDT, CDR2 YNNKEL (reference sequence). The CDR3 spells CASSTSTGERSYEQYF. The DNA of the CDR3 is TGTGCCAGCAGTACATCAACAGGGGAACGCTCCTACGAGCAGTACTTC.

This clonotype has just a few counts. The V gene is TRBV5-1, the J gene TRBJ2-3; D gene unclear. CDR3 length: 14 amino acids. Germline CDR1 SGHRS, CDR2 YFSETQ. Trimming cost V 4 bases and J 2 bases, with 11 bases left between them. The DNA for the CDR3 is TGCGCCAGCAGCCAGGAAAGGACCACAGATACGCAGTATTTT. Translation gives CASSQERTTDTQYF.